A single sample is the source of the 31 T cell receptor beta chains below, sequenced in a study of cytomegalovirus exposure and HLA in healthy donors. PCR primers comprised 60 Vbeta and 13 Jbeta primers. The data were produced by immunoSEQ multiplex PCR, yet TCRdb's version contains in-frame clones alone and is incomplete. The table lists more than 100,000 clones, approximately 70% of them singletons. Sequencing was performed on PBMCs. The receptors shown here come from a man in his late teens or twenties in good health and CMV-seronegative.

This clone was detected a few times. The chain couples TRBV6-6 to TRBJ2-7, with D possibly TRBD2 on 5 matching bases. Trimming took 7 bases from V and 10 from J, leaving 20 bases between them. Germline V lookup: CDR1 MNHNY, CDR2 SVGAGI (reference sequence). This CDR3 comprises 13 residues. The DNA for the CDR3 is TGTGCCAGCACCGTGCAGGAGGCCATGGGACAGTACTTC. Its protein is CASTVQEAMGQYF.

The V call is TRBV5-1, the J call TRBJ2-1; D may be TRBD2 (6 bases). Per the germline V gene, CDR1 is SGHRS and CDR2 is YFSETQ. This CDR3 comprises 13 residues. Trimming took off 5 bases at V and 9 bases at J, with 15 bases between the two ends. The CDR3 DNA sequence: TGCGCCAGCAGAATAGCGGCCCCGACTGAGCAGTTCTTC. Its translation is CASRIAAPTEQFF.

The sample holds a few counts of this clone. The gene calls are TRBV18 and TRBJ2-3; 7 positions agree with TRBD1. Germline assignment: CDR1 KGHSH and CDR2 LQKENI. Trimming took 6 bases from V and 3 from J; bases not matched to a gene: 15. This CDR3 has 17 residues. The CDR3 region has the DNA TGTGCCAGCTCTCCTATTCCGACAGGGAGCGGAACAGATACGCAGTATTTT. Protein: CASSPIPTGSGTDTQYF. The whole variable domain, remainder taken from reference TRBV18 and TRBJ2-3, is NAGVMQNPRHLVRRRGQEARLRCSPMKGHSHVYWYRQLPEEGLKFMVYLQKENIIDESGMPKERFSAEFPKEGPSILRIQQVVRGDSAAYFCASSPIPTGSGTDTQYFGPGTRLTVL.

Only a few counts were recorded for this clone. The chain couples TRBV7-2 to TRBJ2-3; D perhaps matches TRBD2 (5 bases). V was trimmed by 2 bases and J by 8 bases, leaving 11 bases between them. Germline CDR1 reads SGHTA; CDR2 reads FQGNSA. There are 13 residues in the CDR3. CDR3: CASSLSGAGTQYF. CDR3 in DNA: TGTGCCAGCAGCTTAAGCGGTGCGGGTACGCAGTATTTT.

V and J are TRBV10-2 and TRBJ2-6, with 8 bases that match TRBD2. Germline CDR1 and CDR2: WSHSY and SAAADI. V was pared by 7 bases and J by 2 bases, with 16 bases of the junction left unmatched. The CDR3 sequence is 19 residues long. This CDR3 is CASTGRGSGVFPGANVLTF. Written as DNA, the CDR3 is TGCGCCAGCACCGGCCGAGGTAGCGGGGTCTTTCCTGGGGCCAACGTCCTGACTTTC.

In its sample, this clone was seen a few times. The chain combines TRBV4-2 with TRBJ2-3; 11 positions match TRBD2. After removal of 6 bases from V and 5 bases from J, the junction contained 10 bases not matched to a gene. The CDR3 runs 16 residues. Germline V gene data show CDR1 as LGHNA and CDR2 as YNFKEQ. CDR3 bases: TGTGCCAGCAGGGAGGGTAGCGGGGGGGCCGGAGATACGCAGTATTTT. Translation gives CASREGSGGAGDTQYF.

This chain uses TRBV7-8 with TRBJ2-2; D is ambiguous. In germline, CDR1 is SGHVS, CDR2 FQNEAQ. V was clipped by 3 bases and J by 4 bases, with 15 bases between them. This CDR3 region has 16 residues. The CDR3 region is CASSFVGWSGTGELFF. CDR3 bases: TGTGCCAGCAGCTTTGTCGGCTGGTCAGGCACCGGGGAGCTGTTTTTT.

V usage is TRBV5-6 and J usage is TRBJ1-2; the D gene is possibly TRBD1 (5 bases). Germline V gives CDR1 SGHDT, CDR2 YYEEEE. The CDR3 contains 13 residues. Trimming removed 4 bases from V and 7 bases from J, with 14 bases in between. The chain's CDR3 is CASSLDSLAGYTF. CDR3 DNA sequence: TGTGCCAGCAGCCTCGACAGCCTGGCTGGCTACACCTTC.

The J gene is TRBJ1-2, the V gene TRBV28, with TRBD1 as a possible D gene (5 bases). V was pared by 2 bases and J by 4 bases, with 20 bases between. The CDR3 is 17 residues long. Germline lookup yields CDR1 MDHEN and CDR2 SYDVKM. As DNA, the CDR3 is TGTGCCAGCAGTTTAGATTTTGGGGGGATTTCCTCCTATGGCTACACCTTC. Its protein product is CASSLDFGGISSYGYTF.

This rearrangement joins TRBV12-2 to TRBJ1-1; the D call of TRBD1 is as the table states it, not checked on the DNA. TRBV12-2 is designated a pseudogene. This CDR3 is built from 17 residues. This CDR3 reads CASRLQWTGGTNTEAFF. Written as DNA, the CDR3 is TGTGCAAGTCGCTTGCAATGGACAGGGGGGACGAACACTGAAGCTTTCTTT.

The chain uses TRBV5-6 and TRBJ2-7; the match to TRBD1 covers 9 bases. Germline V CDR1 and CDR2: SGHDT, YYEEEE. V trimming: 2 bases; J trimming: 1 base; junction bases outside the gene matches: 4. The CDR3 is 15 residues long. CDR3 in amino acids: CASSFSGTGSYEQYF. Written as DNA, the CDR3 is TGTGCCAGCAGCTTTTCCGGGACAGGGTCCTACGAGCAGTACTTC.

This rearrangement joins TRBV19 to TRBJ2-2; a possible D gene is TRBD1 (6 bases). V was cut by 4 bases and J by 4 bases, with 13 bases left in between. Germline CDR1 and CDR2: LNHDA and SQIVND (reference sequence). The CDR3 totals 15 residues. DNA for the CDR3: TGTGCCAGTAGTACACAGGGAATGGCCACCGGGGAGCTGTTTTTT. It yields the protein CASSTQGMATGELFF. The entire variable domain, with the rest obtained from reference TRBV19 and TRBJ2-2, is as follows: DGGITQSPKYLFRKEGQNVTLSCEQNLNHDAMYWYRQDPGQGLRLIYYSQIVNDFQKGDIAEGYSVSREKKESFPLTVTSAQKNPTAFYLCASSTQGMATGELFFGEGSRLTVL.

The chain uses TRBV5-8 and TRBJ1-5, with D possibly matching TRBD1 (5 bases). V was clipped by 4 bases and J by 2 bases, with 16 bases between them. The germline gives CDR1 SGHTS, CDR2 YDEGEE. This CDR3 comprises 16 residues. CDR3 loop: CASSPQGRGGNQPQHF. The CDR3 DNA reads as TGTGCCAGCAGCCCCCAGGGTAGGGGTGGCAATCAGCCCCAGCATTTT. The full variable domain, rest sourced from reference TRBV5-8 and TRBJ1-5, is EAGVTQSPTHLIKTRGQQATLRCSPISGHTSVYWYQQALGLGLQFLLWYDEGEERNRGNFPPRFSGRQFPNYSSELNVNALELEDSALYLCASSPQGRGGNQPQHFGDGTRLSIL.

The chain couples TRBV30 to TRBJ1-2; 9 bases match TRBD1. The CDR3 spans 15 residues. Per germline, CDR1 GTSNPN and CDR2 SVGIG (reference sequence). Trimming took 2 bases from V and 2 from J; bases not matched to a gene: 6. The CDR3 region is CAWSTRDRGNYGYTF. In nucleotides, the CDR3 is TGTGCCTGGAGTACCCGCGACAGGGGGAACTATGGCTACACCTTC.

This clone was picked up a small number of times. The V call is TRBV7-7, the J call TRBJ2-5, with TRBD1 identical over 7 bases. V lost 4 bases and J lost 4; bases outside the gene matches: 6. The CDR3 has 14 residues. The germline gives CDR1 SSHAT, CDR2 FNYEAQ (reference sequence). As DNA, the CDR3 is TGTGCCAGCAGCTCCGACAGGGTGTCAGAGACCCAGTACTTC. Protein sequence: CASSSDRVSETQYF.

The chain joins TRBV6-5 to TRBJ2-5, with a possible D match to TRBD2 (5 bases). There are 13 residues in the CDR3. CDR1 and CDR2 (germline): MNHEY, SVGAGI. The ends were cut back, 5 bases at V and 5 bases at J, with 12 bases in the middle. The CDR3 DNA reads TGTGCCAGCAGTGCCTCTCGGAGGGAGACCCAGTACTTC. Translating gives CASSASRRETQYF.

This clone has only a few counts. This chain links TRBV6-1 with TRBJ1-1; weak D call: TRBD1 (6 bases). The CDR3 contains 14 residues. The ends were cut back, 2 bases at V and 7 bases at J, with 14 bases in the middle. Looked up from germline, CDR1 is MNHNS and CDR2 is SASEGT. The CDR3: CASSERTVILEAFF. CDR3 DNA: TGTGCCAGCAGTGAAAGGACAGTCATACTTGAAGCTTTCTTT.

The J gene is TRBJ2-5, the V gene TRBV28; tentative D call: TRBD2 (6 bases). V was cut by 5 bases and J by 5 bases, with 6 bases left in between. This CDR3 contains 11 residues. Germline loops: CDR1 MDHEN, CDR2 SYDVKM. The CDR3: CASSGRETQYF. CDR3 DNA: TGTGCCAGCAGTGGGAGGGAGACCCAGTACTTC. Using reference TRBV28 and TRBJ2-5 for the parts outside the CDR3, the full variable domain is DVKVTQSSRYLVKRTGEKVFLECVQDMDHENMFWYRQDPGLGLRLIYFSYDVKMKEKGDIPEGYSVSREKKERFSLILESASTNQTSMYLCASSGRETQYFGPGTRLLVL.

This clone was counted only a few times. The rearrangement links TRBV7-8 to TRBJ2-5; the match to TRBD2 covers 7 bases. Per the germline V gene, CDR1 is SGHVS and CDR2 is FQNEAQ. The CDR3 consists of 14 residues. V lost 5 bases and J lost 4; bases outside the gene matches: 7. The CDR3 DNA is TGTGCCAGCAGCGGGTGGACTAGTGGAGAGACCCAGTACTTC. This encodes CASSGWTSGETQYF.

This chain links TRBV28 with TRBJ1-5; D is unresolved. This CDR3 has 12 amino acids. Germline V gene sequence: CDR1 MDHEN, CDR2 SYDVKM. Trimming took 4 bases from V and 7 from J, leaving 8 bases between them. In DNA, the CDR3 is TGTGCCAGCAGTTCCGGGATACAGCCCCAGCATTTT. Translating gives CASSSGIQPQHF.

This clone was seen more than once but under ten times. The chain joins TRBV19 to TRBJ1-1; D might be TRBD1 (6 bases). This CDR3 spans 14 amino acids. Trimming removed 6 bases at V and 4 bases at J, with 15 bases between. CDR1 LNHDA and CDR2 SQIVND come from the germline V gene (reference sequence). The CDR3 region has the DNA TGTGCCAGTAGGGGGGGGGCGAGCGGCACTGAAGCTTTCTTT. This sequence encodes CASRGGASGTEAFF. Full variable domain (rest looked up from reference TRBV19 and TRBJ1-1): DGGITQSPKYLFRKEGQNVTLSCEQNLNHDAMYWYRQDPGQGLRLIYYSQIVNDFQKGDIAEGYSVSREKKESFPLTVTSAQKNPTAFYLCASRGGASGTEAFFGQGTRLTVV.

The V call is TRBV28, the J call TRBJ1-2; D is undetermined. V dropped 4 bases and J dropped 0 bases, with 9 bases sitting between them. Germline-derived CDR1 and CDR2 are MDHEN and SYDVKM. The CDR3 extends over 14 amino acids. For the CDR3, the DNA is TGTGCCAGCAGTTATGTGTCTACTAACTATGGCTACACCTTC. It translates to CASSYVSTNYGYTF.

The rearrangement joins TRBV10-3 to TRBJ1-5, with TRBD1 identical over 8 bases. The CDR3 spans 15 residues. Germline trimming cut 2 bases from V and 4 bases from J; bases unmatched to any gene: 4. Germline lookup yields CDR1 ENHRY and CDR2 SYGVKD. The CDR3 loop reads CAISERQGANQPQHF. In DNA, the CDR3 is TGTGCCATCAGTGAGAGGCAGGGGGCGAATCAGCCCCAGCATTTT.

This rearrangement joins TRBV6-1 to TRBJ2-1; 7 bases fit TRBD2. The CDR3 sequence is 15 residues long. The germline V gene encodes CDR1 MNHNS and CDR2 SASEGT. The J segment lost 4 bases and the V segment lost 3 bases, leaving 6 bases of the junction unmatched. The CDR3 bases are TGTGCCAGCAGTGATTGGGCGGGGGTTTACAATGAGCAGTTCTTC. It translates to CASSDWAGVYNEQFF.

This clone was seen a few times. The chain couples TRBV29-1 to TRBJ2-1, with 7 bases fitting TRBD2. The V gene's germline CDR1 is SQVTM and CDR2 ANQGSEA. The CDR3 has 14 residues. The V and J ends lost 7 bases and 5 bases, in that order; junction bases with no gene match: 11. This chain's CDR3 is CSGGGGRKNNEQFF. Written as DNA, the CDR3 is TGCAGCGGGGGGGGAGGGCGAAAAAACAATGAGCAGTTCTTC.

CDR3 amino acids: CASSRPGQPSSTDTQYF. In DNA, the CDR3 is TGTGCCAGCAGTAGACCGGGACAGCCTTCTAGCACAGATACGCAGTATTTT. The chain carries TRBV7-9 and TRBJ2-3; 7 positions match TRBD1. With V trimmed by 6 bases and J by 0 bases, 12 bases remained unmatched. CDR3 length equals 17 residues. Germline V lookup: CDR1 SEHNR, CDR2 FQNEAQ (reference sequence).

The chain recombines TRBV27 with TRBJ2-7, with 9 bases that match TRBD2. After removal of 1 base from V and 0 bases from J, the junction contained 4 bases not matched to a gene. Per germline, CDR1 MNHEY and CDR2 SMNVEV (reference sequence). CDR3 length: 16 residues. Written as DNA, the CDR3 is TGTGCCAGCAGTTTATGGAGCGGGGGGAGCTCCTACGAGCAGTACTTC. Its translation: CASSLWSGGSSYEQYF.

V gene TRBV6-4 combines with J gene TRBJ1-4, with D uncertain. The germline V gene encodes CDR1 MRHNA and CDR2 SNTAGT. Trimming left V 3 bases short and J 16 bases short, with 6 bases between. The CDR3 extends over 9 amino acids. The CDR3 nucleotides are TGTGCCAGCAGTGATGGGCCGTTTTTT. Translating it yields CASSDGPFF.

This clone was seen a few times. The V gene is TRBV28, the J gene TRBJ1-2; 7 bases fit TRBD1. The CDR3 runs 14 residues. J was trimmed by 4 bases and V by 5 bases; bases with no gene match: 7. Germline V lookup: CDR1 MDHEN, CDR2 SYDVKM. The CDR3 is CASSRTGIGYGYTF. Here the CDR3 DNA reads TGTGCCAGCAGTCGGACAGGCATCGGCTATGGCTACACCTTC.

This clone has a handful of counts. The V and J genes are TRBV7-9 and TRBJ1-1; 9 bases fit TRBD1. Germline V CDR1 and CDR2: SEHNR, FQNEAQ (reference sequence). The CDR3 length is 14 residues. The trim removed 4 bases at V and 1 base at J, leaving 1 base unmatched. The CDR3: CASSSGQGNTEAFF. In DNA form, the CDR3 reads TGTGCCAGCAGCTCGGGACAGGGGAACACTGAAGCTTTCTTT.

The rearrangement joins TRBV27 to TRBJ1-3, with D possibly being TRBD1 (6 bases). CDR3 length equals 14 residues. V was pared by 5 bases and J by 4 bases, with 12 bases between. Germline CDR1 and CDR2: MNHEY and SMNVEV (reference sequence). The CDR3 DNA sequence: TGTGCCAGCAGTGCCCCTGGACAGGGAAACACCATATATTTT. It encodes CASSAPGQGNTIYF.